A single sample is the source of the 13 T cell receptor beta chains below, sequenced in a study of blood T cell repertoires in COVID-19. Produced via immunoSEQ multiplex PCR; TCRdb's table is partial and in-frame only. The sample has about 360,000 clones; 80% to 90% are singletons. Sequences were obtained from peripheral blood. The receptors derive from a woman aged 60-75 years with COVID-19, enrolled during active disease.

The genes are TRBV2 and TRBJ1-2, with TRBD1 matching over 8 bases. From germline, CDR1 is SNHLY and CDR2 FYNNEI. Trimming took 10 bases from V and 4 from J; bases not matched to a gene: 8. CDR3 length equals 13 residues. CDR3 loop: CANRRGRGYGYTF. In DNA form, the CDR3 reads TGTGCCAACCGCAGGGGGCGCGGCTATGGCTACACCTTC.

The chain uses TRBV7-9 and TRBJ2-7; possible D gene TRBD1, 6 bases. The CDR3 contains 13 residues. Germline CDR1 SEHNR, CDR2 FQNEAQ (reference sequence). V was trimmed by 1 base and J by 6 bases, leaving 10 bases between them. CDR3 in DNA: TGTGCCAGCAGCTTAGGATTAGGGGGCGAGCAGTACTTC. It encodes CASSLGLGGEQYF. The full variable domain, with the rest looked up from reference TRBV7-9 and TRBJ2-7, is DTGVSQNPRHKITKRGQNVTFRCDPISEHNRLYWYRQTLGQGPEFLTYFQNEAQLEKSRLLSDRFSAERPKGSFSTLEIQRTEQGDSAMYLCASSLGLGGEQYFGPGTRLTVT.

This clone is a singleton in its sample. This rearrangement joins TRBV30 to TRBJ2-1; possible D gene TRBD2, 7 bases. The CDR3 length is 13 residues. Germline V gene lookup returns CDR1 GTSNPN and CDR2 SVGIG (reference sequence). V dropped 2 bases and J dropped 4 bases, with 9 bases sitting between them. DNA of the CDR3: TGTGCCTGGAGTAGGGGGGGTTACAATGAGCAGTTCTTC. Its protein product is CAWSRGGYNEQFF.

This clone has ten or more counts. The rearrangement uses TRBV7-9 and TRBJ2-1, with 7 bases identical to TRBD1. The CDR3 has 17 amino acids. Trimming cost V 5 bases and J 0 bases; bases outside gene matches: 10. CDR1 SEHNR and CDR2 FQNEAQ come from the germline V gene (reference sequence). CDR3 in amino acids: CASSPPTGTASYNEQFF. CDR3 nucleotides: TGTGCCAGCAGCCCTCCTACCGGGACAGCCTCCTACAATGAGCAGTTCTTC.

The chain joins TRBV19 to TRBJ2-7; D unclear. The CDR3 runs to 12 residues. Trimming pared 3 bases from V and 6 bases from J, leaving 9 bases between. Germline V gene data show CDR1 as LNHDA and CDR2 as SQIVND (reference sequence). The CDR3 loop is CASSISHSEQYF. CDR3 in DNA: TGTGCCAGTAGTATTTCTCACTCCGAGCAGTACTTC.

The rearrangement uses TRBV18 and TRBJ1-3; D perhaps matches TRBD1 (5 bases). The germline CDR1 and CDR2 sequences are KGHSH and LQKENI. This CDR3 is built from 17 residues. Trimming pared 4 bases from V and 0 bases from J, leaving 16 bases between. Written as DNA, the CDR3 is TGTGCCAGCTCACTAGGTGCGGGGCCTAACTCTGGAAACACCATATATTTT. This sequence encodes CASSLGAGPNSGNTIYF.

The chain joins TRBV5-4 to TRBJ1-2, with 9 bases fitting TRBD1. Germline V gene lookup returns CDR1 SGHNT and CDR2 YYREEE (reference sequence). The CDR3 sequence is 14 residues long. Germline trimming cut 5 bases from V and 4 bases from J; bases unmatched to any gene: 6. The CDR3 nucleotides read TGTGCCAGCAGGGCCGGGACAGGGTCCTATGGCTACACCTTC. Translated: CASRAGTGSYGYTF. The full variable domain, in which reference TRBV5-4 and TRBJ1-2 provide the parts outside the CDR3, is ETGVTQSPTHLIKTRGQQVTLRCSSQSGHNTVSWYQQALGQGPQFIFQYYREEENGRGNFPPRFSGLQFPNYSSELNVNALELDDSALYLCASRAGTGSYGYTFGSGTRLTVV.

The chain links TRBV29-1 to TRBJ2-1; 7 bases agree with TRBD2. The trim removed 7 bases at V and 0 bases at J, leaving 9 bases unmatched. Germline V gene lookup returns CDR1 SQVTM and CDR2 ANQGSEA. The CDR3 extends over 15 amino acids. CDR3 sequence: CSATRAGSSYNEQFF. CDR3 coding DNA: TGCAGCGCCACTCGAGCGGGGAGCTCCTACAATGAGCAGTTCTTC.

The chain recombines TRBV5-8 with TRBJ2-7; D uncertain. CDR3 length equals 14 residues. Per germline, CDR1 SGHTS and CDR2 YDEGEE. Deletions cut 5 bases from V and 0 bases from J, with 12 bases between. This CDR3 is CASSKARSSYEQYF. For the CDR3, the DNA is TGTGCCAGCAGTAAAGCCCGGAGCTCCTACGAGCAGTACTTC.

The rearrangement joins TRBV4-1 to TRBJ1-1; D unclear. The CDR3 runs 15 residues. Looked up from germline, CDR1 is MGHRA and CDR2 is YSYEKL. V dropped 3 bases and J dropped 1 base, with 12 bases sitting between them. The CDR3 loop reads CASSQRSQPNTEAFF. In DNA, the CDR3 is TGCGCCAGCAGCCAGAGGAGTCAACCGAACACTGAAGCTTTCTTT.

The rearrangement uses TRBV10-3 and TRBJ2-5; TRBD2 aligns across 7 bases. CDR1 is ENHRY and CDR2 is SYGVKD in the germline V gene. The J segment lost 1 base and the V segment lost 5 bases, leaving 7 bases of the junction unmatched. The CDR3 is 15 amino acids. CDR3 residues: CAISRSLALQETQYF. CDR3 nucleotide sequence: TGTGCCATCAGTCGTTCACTAGCGCTCCAAGAGACCCAGTACTTC.

The chain couples TRBV14 to TRBJ1-1, with D possibly TRBD1 on 5 matching bases. Trimming cost V 3 bases and J 5 bases, with 10 bases left between them. CDR1 SGHDN and CDR2 FVKESK come from the germline V gene. The CDR3 length is 13 residues. The CDR3 loop is CASSHRGATEAFF. Written as DNA, the CDR3 is TGTGCCAGCAGCCATAGGGGTGCGACTGAAGCTTTCTTT.

The chain couples TRBV19 to TRBJ1-5; possibly TRBD1 for D (6 bases). Germline lookup yields CDR1 LNHDA and CDR2 SQIVND (reference sequence). Trimming took 2 bases from V and 5 from J, leaving 10 bases between them. The CDR3 has 14 amino acids. CDR3 sequence: CASSIMAGDQPQHF. The CDR3 DNA follows: TGTGCCAGTAGTATAATGGCAGGGGATCAGCCCCAGCATTTT.